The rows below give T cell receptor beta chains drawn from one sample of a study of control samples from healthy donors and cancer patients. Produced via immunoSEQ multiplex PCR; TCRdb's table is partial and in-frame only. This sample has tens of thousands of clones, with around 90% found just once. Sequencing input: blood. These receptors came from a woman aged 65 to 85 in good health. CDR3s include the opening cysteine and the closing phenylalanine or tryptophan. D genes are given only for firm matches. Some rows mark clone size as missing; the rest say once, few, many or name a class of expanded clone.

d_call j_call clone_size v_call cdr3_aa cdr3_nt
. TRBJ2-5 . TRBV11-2 CASRFPGRGRETQYF TGTGCCAGCAGATTCCCGGGACGTGGTAGGGAGACCCAGTACTTC
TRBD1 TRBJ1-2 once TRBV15 CATSRGTDRGGQGFYYGYTF TGTGCCACCAGCAGAGGGACGGATCGTGGTGGACAGGGGTTTTACTATGGCTACACCTTC
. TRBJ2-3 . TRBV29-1 CSVEGALGSDTQYF TGCAGCGTTGAGGGGGCCCTCGGTTCAGATACGCAGTATTTT
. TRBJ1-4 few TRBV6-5 CATKRSPGGNEKLFF TGTGCCACCAAAAGGTCCCCAGGAGGGAATGAAAAACTGTTTTTT
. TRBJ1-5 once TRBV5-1 CASSPGGRDQPQHF TGCGCCAGCAGCCCCGGGGGCAGGGATCAGCCCCAGCATTTT
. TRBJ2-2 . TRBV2 CASSEVVTGELFF TGTGCCAGCAGTGAAGTGGTCACCGGGGAGCTGTTTTTT
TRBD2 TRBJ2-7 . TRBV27 CASTPGGKLSNEQYF TGTGCCAGCACCCCGGGGGGGAAACTTTCTAACGAGCAGTACTTC
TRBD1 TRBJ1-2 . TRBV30 CAWSVDREKGYTF TGTGCCTGGAGTGTCGACAGGGAGAAAGGCTACACCTTC
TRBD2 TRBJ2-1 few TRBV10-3 CAISDQAVSGGLGEQFF TGTGCCATCAGTGACCAGGCCGTTAGCGGGGGGCTCGGGGAGCAGTTCTTC
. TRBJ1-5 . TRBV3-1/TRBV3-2 CASSSMNNQPQHF TGTGCCAGCAGCTCGATGAACAATCAGCCCCAGCATTTT
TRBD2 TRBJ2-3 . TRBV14 CASSRTSGGITDTQYF TGTGCCAGCAGCCGGACTAGCGGGGGTATCACAGATACGCAGTATTTT
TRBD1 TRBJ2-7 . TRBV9 CASSGQGESYEQYF TGTGCCAGCAGCGGACAGGGTGAGTCTTACGAGCAGTACTTC
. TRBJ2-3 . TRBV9 CASSVAGEVADTQYF TGTGCCAGCAGCGTAGCAGGAGAGGTTGCAGATACGCAGTATTTT
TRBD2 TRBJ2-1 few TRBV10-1 CASSEGSGSWNEQFF TGCGCCAGCAGTGAGGGTAGCGGGAGTTGGAATGAGCAGTTCTTC
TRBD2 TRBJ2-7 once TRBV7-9 CASSLTSGGREQYF TGTGCCAGCAGCTTAACTAGCGGGGGAAGAGAGCAGTACTTC
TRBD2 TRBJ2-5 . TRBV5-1 CASSLGLAQTQETQYF TGCGCCAGCAGCTTAGGACTAGCTCAGACTCAAGAGACCCAGTACTTC
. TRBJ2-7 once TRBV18 CASSPLLVYEQYF TGTGCCAGCTCACCACTCTTGGTCTACGAGCAGTACTTC